The 4 T cell receptor beta chains listed next were all sequenced from one sample in a study of T cells in tumors after PD-1 blockade (dated by TCRdb to the late 2010s). The time point label corresponds to: before anti-PD-1 therapy. The method was the immunoSEQ multiplex PCR assay. TCRdb carries this immuneACCESS record with in-frame sequences only. Its versions omit some clonotypes, under half of them owing to an unresolved V gene in the studies checked, with the rest unexplained. A total of tens of thousands of clones appear in this sample, around three quarters of them only once. The ten top clones hold around 15% of the sample. This material consisted of PBMCs, taken before anti-PD-1 treatment. These receptors came from a human donor with basal cell carcinoma.

The chain is built from TRBV12-5 and TRBJ2-5; 8 nucleotides agree with TRBD1. The length of the CDR3 is 14 residues. V shed 1 base, J shed 5 bases, and the junction held 3 bases outside the gene matches. The germline V gene has CDR1 LGHNT and CDR2 FRNRAP. CDR3 in amino acids: CASGLAGGRETQYF. As DNA, the CDR3 is TGTGCTAGTGGTTTGGCAGGGGGCAGGGAGACCCAGTACTTC.

The chain uses TRBV19 and TRBJ1-2, with D unclear. The CDR3 sequence is 13 residues long. V was shortened by 2 bases and J by 1 base, with 5 bases between the two germline ends. In germline, CDR1 is LNHDA, CDR2 SQIVND (reference sequence). The CDR3 reads CASSILFNYGYTF. For the CDR3, the DNA is TGTGCCAGTAGTATACTCTTTAACTATGGCTACACCTTC.

This chain joins TRBV7-9 and TRBJ2-2; TRBD1 is a possible D gene (6 bases). The CDR3 has 14 amino acids. Looked up from germline, CDR1 is SEHNR and CDR2 is FQNEAQ (reference sequence). The V and J ends lost 6 bases and 5 bases respectively, with 13 bases between them. CDR3 amino acids: CASRTDSGTGELFF. CDR3 DNA sequence: TGTGCCAGCAGGACGGACAGTGGGACCGGGGAGCTGTTTTTT.

The chain uses TRBV7-9 and TRBJ2-3; 8 bases agree with TRBD1. J gave up 4 bases and V 5 bases, and 8 bases lay outside the gene matches. The CDR3 is made up of 15 amino acids. Looked up from germline, CDR1 is SEHNR and CDR2 is FQNEAQ (reference sequence). CDR3 coding DNA: TGTGCCAGCAGCACCCACAGGGGGTTAGCAGATACGCAGTATTTT. Its protein is CASSTHRGLADTQYF. The variable domain in full, with the rest retrieved from reference TRBV7-9 and TRBJ2-3, is DTGVSQNPRHKITKRGQNVTFRCDPISEHNRLYWYRQTLGQGPEFLTYFQNEAQLEKSRLLSDRFSAERPKGSFSTLEIQRTEQGDSAMYLCASSTHRGLADTQYFGPGTRLTVL.